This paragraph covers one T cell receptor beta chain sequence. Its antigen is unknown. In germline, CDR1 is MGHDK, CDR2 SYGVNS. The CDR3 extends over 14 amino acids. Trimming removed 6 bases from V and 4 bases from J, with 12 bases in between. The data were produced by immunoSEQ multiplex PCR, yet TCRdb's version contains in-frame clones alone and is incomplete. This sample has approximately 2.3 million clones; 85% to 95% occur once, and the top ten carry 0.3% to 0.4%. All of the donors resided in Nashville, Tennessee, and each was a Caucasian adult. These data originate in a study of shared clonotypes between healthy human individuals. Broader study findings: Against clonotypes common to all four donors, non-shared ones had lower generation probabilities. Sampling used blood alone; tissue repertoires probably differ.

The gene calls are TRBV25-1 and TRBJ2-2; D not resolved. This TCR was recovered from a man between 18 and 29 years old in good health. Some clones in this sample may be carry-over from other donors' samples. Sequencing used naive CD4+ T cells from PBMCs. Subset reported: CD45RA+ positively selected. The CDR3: CASSPTDRTGELFF. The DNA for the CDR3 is TGTGCCAGCAGCCCTACGGATCGCACCGGGGAGCTGTTTTTT.